The clone carrying this T cell receptor beta chain appeared a single time. These data come from a study of blood T cell repertoires in COVID-19. Study summary: Specimens from acute and convalescent COVID-19 originated in the United States, Italy and Spain. PBMCs, B-cell-depleted T cells, or T cells provided the cDNA or gDNA that made up the material.

This CDR3 comprises 14 residues. Germline CDR1 and CDR2: LGHNT and FRNRAP. V shed 8 bases and J shed 7 bases, with 18 bases lying between them. The assay was immunoSEQ multiplex PCR, and TCRdb's table has in-frame clones only and misses some. Of about 58,000 clones listed, more than 75% are singletons. Sequencing was performed on peripheral blood. The clonotype originates from a man aged 40-50 years with active COVID-19. The chain couples TRBV12-5 to TRBJ2-1; possible D gene TRBD2, 6 bases. The CDR3 reads CASSLTGDMNEQFF. CDR3 in DNA: TGTGCTAGTTCCTTAACGGGAGATATGAATGAGCAGTTCTTC.